What follows are 25 T cell receptor beta chains derived from one specimen sequenced in a study of T-cell memory formation after mild COVID-19. Each CDR3 protein gets one entry after TCRdb re-called the 5' RACE reads with MiXCR. The table has 400,000 or so distinct CDR3 sequences, 20% seen once. Sequenced: PBMCs or a T cell subset sorted from them (not recorded which). All receptors derive from an adult woman who had mild COVID-19 (a few samples of this study predate the infection). Cell type and time point are not known.

This chain joins TRBV20-1 and TRBJ2-1, with 8 nucleotides matching TRBD2. CDR3 length equals 14 residues. With V trimmed by 1 base and J by 4 bases, 3 bases remained unmatched. Germline V gene sequence: CDR1 DFQATT, CDR2 SNEGSKA (reference sequence). The CDR3 is CSARAGGSYNEQFF. The CDR3 nucleotides read TGCAGTGCTAGAGCGGGGGGGAGTTACAATGAGCAGTTCTTC.

The chain carries TRBV5-1 and TRBJ1-1, with D tentatively TRBD1 (5 bases). V gave up 0 bases and J gave up 0 bases, with 15 bases separating them. Germline V gives CDR1 SGHRS, CDR2 YFSETQ. This CDR3 is 17 amino acids long. CDR3 loop: CASSLVGEFAMNTEAFF. The DNA of the CDR3 is TGCGCCAGCAGCTTGGTGGGGGAATTTGCTATGAACACTGAAGCTTTCTTT. Complete variable domain (other parts from reference TRBV5-1 and TRBJ1-1): KAGVTQTPRYLIKTRGQQVTLSCSPISGHRSVSWYQQTPGQGLQFLFEYFSETQRNKGNFPGRFSGRQFSNSRSEMNVSTLELGDSALYLCASSLVGEFAMNTEAFFGQGTRLTVV.

This clonotype came up a few times. CDR3 residues: CASSLDFGELNTGELFF. CDR3 coding DNA: TGTGCCAGCAGCTTAGATTTTGGAGAGCTAAACACCGGGGAGCTGTTTTTT. The rearrangement uses TRBV11-2 and TRBJ2-2, with no clear D. The CDR3 is 17 amino acids. The germline V and J ends were trimmed by 0 bases and 2 bases, with 13 bases remaining between them. CDR1 SGHAT and CDR2 FQNNGV come from the germline V gene.

The gene calls are TRBV2 and TRBJ2-7, with 10 bases aligning to TRBD1. The CDR3 extends over 13 amino acids. V trimming: 10 bases; J trimming: 3 bases; junction bases outside the gene matches: 6. The germline V gene encodes CDR1 SNHLY and CDR2 FYNNEI. In DNA form, the CDR3 reads TGTGCCAAGGGACAGGGGTTTAACTACGAGCAGTACTTC. Translating it yields CAKGQGFNYEQYF.

The chain employs TRBV12-3 or TRBV12-4 and TRBJ1-2; 10 bases are a match to TRBD1. The CDR3 is made up of 15 amino acids. Trimming removed 5 bases from V and 6 bases from J; junction bases left unmatched: 9. The CDR3: CASSPQDRGNDGYTF. The CDR3 nucleotides read TGTGCCAGCAGTCCCCAGGACAGGGGGAATGATGGCTACACCTTC.

This clonotype was detected a few times. The rearrangement links TRBV27 to TRBJ2-7; D may be TRBD2 (6 bases). The CDR3 spans 15 residues. V lost 8 bases to trimming and J lost 0 bases, with 17 bases between them. Germline V gene data show CDR1 as MNHEY and CDR2 as SMNVEV (reference sequence). CDR3 coding DNA: TGTGCCAGCGCCTACGGGGGAGACAGCTCCTACGAGCAGTACTTC. Translating gives CASAYGGDSSYEQYF.

This clonotype has ten or more counts. V usage is TRBV10-3 and J usage is TRBJ2-6; no clear D gene. With 10 bases removed from V and 2 bases from J, the gap between germline ends came to 12 bases. CDR3 size: 14 residues. Germline V lookup: CDR1 ENHRY, CDR2 SYGVKD. This CDR3 is CASQPGTGANVLTF. CDR3 in DNA: TGTGCCAGCCAACCAGGAACTGGGGCCAACGTCCTGACTTTC.

CDR3 sequence reads: CSAGNMRTEAFF. In DNA form, the CDR3 reads TGCAGCGCCGGGAATATGAGGACTGAAGCTTTCTTT. This chain uses TRBV29-1 with TRBJ1-1; D gene ambiguous. From germline, CDR1 is SQVTM and CDR2 ANQGSEA. The CDR3 totals 12 residues. Trimming pared 7 bases from V and 5 bases from J, leaving 14 bases between. The variable domain in full, with the rest retrieved from reference TRBV29-1 and TRBJ1-1, is SAVISQKPSRDICQRGTSLTIQCQVDSQVTMMFWYRQQPGQSLTLIATANQGSEATYESGFVIDKFPISRPNLTFSTLTVSNMSPEDSSIYLCSAGNMRTEAFFGQGTRLTVV.

This clonotype was seen more than once but under ten times. The gene calls are TRBV12-3 or TRBV12-4 and TRBJ2-7, with TRBD2 as a possible D gene (6 bases). This CDR3 is 14 amino acids long. V was trimmed by 1 base and J by 4 bases, leaving 11 bases between them. CDR3 bases: TGTGCCAGCAGTTTAGGGGACTTCTATTACGAGCAGTACTTC. It codes for CASSLGDFYYEQYF.

The gene calls are TRBV4-3 and TRBJ2-7; D is uncertain. V lost 0 bases to trimming and J lost 2 bases, with 14 bases between them. The CDR3 is 16 amino acids. Germline assignment: CDR1 LGHNA and CDR2 YSLEER. CDR3 loop: CASSQDPWRPPYEQYF. In DNA, the CDR3 is TGCGCCAGCAGCCAAGACCCCTGGCGCCCGCCCTACGAGCAGTACTTC.

The rearrangement links TRBV6-2 or TRBV6-3 to TRBJ2-7; D gene ambiguous. CDR1 MNHEY and CDR2 SVGEGT come from the germline V gene. The CDR3 runs to 14 residues. Trimming stripped 6 bases from V and 0 bases from J, with 12 bases between. CDR3 nucleotides: TGTGCCAGCAGCCCTCACCGGGCCTCCTACGAGCAGTACTTC. As protein: CASSPHRASYEQYF.

The chain has TRBV25-1 and TRBJ1-2; 10 bases match TRBD1. This CDR3 is 15 amino acids long. Germline V gives CDR1 MGHDK, CDR2 SYGVNS. Losses at the gene ends were 5 bases for V and 6 bases for J; bases not matched to a gene: 9. This CDR3 is CASSKIGTGEDGYTF. CDR3 nucleotide sequence: TGTGCCAGCAGTAAGATCGGGACAGGGGAGGATGGCTACACCTTC.

The V call is TRBV18, the J call TRBJ2-3; TRBD1 is a possible D gene (6 bases). Trimming took 3 bases from V and 0 from J, leaving 22 bases between them. Germline V gene data show CDR1 as KGHSH and CDR2 as LQKENI. The CDR3 has 19 amino acids. CDR3 coding DNA: TGTGCCAGCTCACCCAACCCTCGGGGACAATCAACTAGCACAGATACGCAGTATTTT. It codes for CASSPNPRGQSTSTDTQYF.

The V gene is TRBV20-1, the J gene TRBJ1-1; D is perhaps TRBD1 (5 bases). Germline V gene sequence: CDR1 DFQATT, CDR2 SNEGSKA (reference sequence). Trimming stripped 0 bases from V and 1 base from J, with 12 bases between. The CDR3 is 15 residues long. The CDR3 DNA reads as TGCAGTGCTAGAGACGGCGTGGGGGGGAACACTGAAGCTTTCTTT. Its protein is CSARDGVGGNTEAFF.

This sequence joins TRBV6-6 and TRBJ2-1; 7 bases are a match to TRBD2. The CDR3 totals 14 residues. Unmatched junction bases numbered 8, after V lost 8 bases and J lost 4 bases. The germline V gene encodes CDR1 MNHNY and CDR2 SVGAGI (reference sequence). The chain's CDR3 is CASGTHGGYNEQFF. The CDR3 DNA reads TGTGCCAGCGGAACCCACGGGGGGTACAATGAGCAGTTCTTC.

The chain recombines TRBV6-6 with TRBJ2-1; the D gene could be TRBD1 or TRBD2 (5 bases each). V was clipped by 8 bases and J by 0 bases, with 8 bases between them. This CDR3 contains 13 residues. The V gene's germline CDR1 is MNHNY and CDR2 SVGAGI (reference sequence). This CDR3 reads CASGGSSYNEQFF. The CDR3 nucleotides are TGTGCCAGCGGGGGAAGCTCCTACAATGAGCAGTTCTTC.

The chain links TRBV9 to TRBJ2-6; 10 nucleotides line up with TRBD1. V lost 4 bases to trimming and J lost 3 bases; unmatched junction nucleotides: 13. CDR3 length: 19 amino acids. Germline-derived CDR1 and CDR2 are SGDLS and YYNGEE. CDR3 sequence: CASSILSGQGSFGANVLTF. The CDR3 DNA reads TGTGCCAGCAGCATATTATCGGGACAGGGGAGCTTTGGGGCCAACGTCCTGACTTTC.

The V call is TRBV3-1, the J call TRBJ1-2, with D unclear. The germline V gene encodes CDR1 LGHDT and CDR2 YNNKEL (reference sequence). CDR3 length equals 13 residues. V lost 1 base to trimming and J lost 5 bases, with 8 bases between them. The CDR3 sequence is CASSQGGQYGYTF. The CDR3 DNA is TGTGCCAGCAGCCAAGGCGGGCAGTATGGCTACACCTTC. The whole variable domain, filled in from reference TRBV3-1 and TRBJ1-2, reads DTAVSQTPKYLVTQMGNDKSIKCEQNLGHDTMYWYKQDSKKFLKIMFSYNNKELIINETVPNRFSPKSPDKAHLNLHINSLELGDSAVYFCASSQGGQYGYTFGSGTRLTVV.

In its sample, this clonotype was seen a few times. The gene calls are TRBV5-6 and TRBJ2-3; 10 bases line up with TRBD1. J gave up 6 bases and V 0 bases, and 4 bases lay outside the gene matches. The CDR3 runs 15 residues. Germline V gene data show CDR1 as SGHDT and CDR2 as YYEEEE. CDR3: CASSLATGGNDTQYF. CDR3 bases: TGTGCCAGCAGCTTGGCGACAGGGGGCAATGATACGCAGTATTTT.

J is TRBJ2-5 and V is TRBV15; D may be TRBD1 (5 bases). The CDR3 length is 15 residues. Germline V gene lookup returns CDR1 LNHNV and CDR2 YYDKDF (reference sequence). Trimming took off 1 base at V and 2 bases at J, with 11 bases between the two ends. The CDR3 loop is CATSRVWTSQETQYF. The CDR3 DNA follows: TGTGCCACCAGCAGAGTATGGACATCTCAAGAGACCCAGTACTTC.

The chain is built from TRBV7-9 and TRBJ1-5, with D unclear. This CDR3 is built from 16 residues. The V gene's germline CDR1 is SEHNR and CDR2 FQNEAQ (reference sequence). The V end was cut by 5 bases, the J end by 7 bases, with 21 bases between. The CDR3 DNA reads TGTGCCAGCAGCCACGAAACGGGAGTCTTGATCCAGCCCCAGCATTTT. Encoded protein: CASSHETGVLIQPQHF.

This clonotype was observed many times. V is TRBV5-1 and J is TRBJ2-3; no clear D. The CDR3 runs 12 residues. Looked up from germline, CDR1 is SGHRS and CDR2 is YFSETQ. Trimming left V 1 base short and J 3 bases short, with 3 bases between. The CDR3 region is CASSLPTDTQYF. CDR3 nucleotide sequence: TGCGCCAGCAGCTTGCCGACAGATACGCAGTATTTT.

This chain links TRBV7-2 with TRBJ2-3, with D possibly being TRBD1 or TRBD2 (6 bases each). The V end was cut by 9 bases, the J end by 6 bases, with 19 bases between. The CDR3 spans 14 residues. In germline, CDR1 is SGHTA, CDR2 FQGNSA. CDR3 in amino acids: CASSRRGAPDTQYF. CDR3 DNA: TGTGCCAGTAGCCGGAGGGGGGCCCCGGATACGCAGTATTTT.

J is TRBJ2-3 and V is TRBV7-9; maybe TRBD2 (5 bases). Germline CDR1 is SEHNR and CDR2 is FQNEAQ (reference sequence). The CDR3 totals 15 residues. The ends were cut back, 2 bases at V and 7 bases at J, with 16 bases in the middle. The CDR3 loop reads CASSLMASPGNTQYF. For the CDR3, the DNA is TGTGCCAGCAGCTTAATGGCCAGTCCGGGGAATACGCAGTATTTT. Looking up the rest from reference TRBV7-9 and TRBJ2-3 gives the full variable domain: DTGVSQNPRHKITKRGQNVTFRCDPISEHNRLYWYRQTLGQGPEFLTYFQNEAQLEKSRLLSDRFSAERPKGSFSTLEIQRTEQGDSAMYLCASSLMASPGNTQYFGPGTRLTVL.

The J gene is TRBJ2-1, the V gene TRBV6-5; 9 bases fit TRBD1. This CDR3 has 15 amino acids. V lost 2 bases to trimming and J lost 4 bases; unmatched junction nucleotides: 3. The germline V gene has CDR1 MNHEY and CDR2 SVGAGI. CDR3 sequence: CASSYAGQGYNEQFF. The DNA of the CDR3 is TGTGCCAGCAGTTACGCGGGACAGGGTTACAATGAGCAGTTCTTC.